A single sample gave rise to the 18 T cell receptor beta chains below, sequenced in a study of lung T cells in sarcoidosis with Löfgren's syndrome. Each CDR3 protein is one row after TCRdb ran MiXCR on the reads. This sample has approximately 680 distinct CDR3 sequences, with approximately 21% found just once. The sequenced material came from CD4+ T cells from PBMCs. The source is a human donor with sarcoidosis (Löfgren's syndrome or another form), or a control subject (not recorded which).

By share of the sample, this clonotype is large. The chain has TRBV11-2 and TRBJ2-3, with a weak D call TRBD2 (5 bases). From germline, CDR1 is SGHAT and CDR2 FQNNGV. Trimming pared 5 bases from V and 6 bases from J, leaving 12 bases between. The CDR3 has 13 amino acids. Here the CDR3 DNA reads TGTGCCAGCAGCCTAGCTCTCGGGGATACGCAGTATTTT. It specifies CASSLALGDTQYF.

V usage is TRBV29-1 and J usage is TRBJ1-5; 9 bases are a match to TRBD1. Trimming cost V 4 bases and J 7 bases; bases outside gene matches: 2. CDR3 size: 12 residues. The germline CDR1 and CDR2 sequences are SQVTM and ANQGSEA. This CDR3 reads CSVGTGEQPQHF. The CDR3 nucleotides read TGCAGCGTTGGGACAGGGGAACAGCCCCAGCATTTT.

Concerning this clonotype: This CDR3 fails to terminate in the conserved phenylalanine or tryptophan, so it likely reflects a read error. This sequence joins TRBV2 and TRBJ1-2, with D hard to call. Per the germline V gene, CDR1 is SNHLY and CDR2 is FYNNEI. This CDR3 has 11 residues. The CDR3 protein is CASNEIGGYTL. The CDR3 DNA reads TGTGCCAGCAATGAAATCGGAGGGTACACCTTG.

As for this clonotype: A read error may be the cause here, since a much bigger clone is one base away. The V and J genes are TRBV11-2 and TRBJ1-1, with TRBD1 matching 7 bases. J was trimmed by 0 bases and V by 6 bases; bases with no gene match: 13. The germline V gene has CDR1 SGHAT and CDR2 FQNNGV. There are 17 residues in the CDR3. The CDR3 nucleotides read TGTGCCAGCAGACGCGCTGAGCAGGGGGGATTGAACACTGAAGCTTTCTTT. It codes for CASRRAEQGGLNTEAFF. The variable domain in full, with the rest retrieved from reference TRBV11-2 and TRBJ1-1, is EAGVAQSPRYKIIEKRQSVAFWCNPISGHATLYWYQQILGQGPKLLIQFQNNGVVDDSQLPKDRFSAERLKGVDSTLKIQPAKLEDSAVYLCASRRAEQGGLNTEAFFGQGTRLTVV.

This clonotype was detected a few times. The CDR3 reads CASSQGRTGRYGYTF. CDR3 coding DNA: TGCGCCAGCAGCCAAGGCAGGACAGGGAGATATGGCTACACCTTC. The J gene is TRBJ1-2, the V gene TRBV4-3, with 8 bases aligning to TRBD1. CDR1 and CDR2 from the germline V gene are LGHNA and YSLEER. Trimming cost V 1 base and J 5 bases; bases outside gene matches: 6. The CDR3 is 15 residues long.

This clonotype is categorized as large. This chain uses TRBV2 with TRBJ2-5; TRBD2 matches at 9 bases. Losses at the gene ends were 10 bases for V and 1 base for J; bases not matched to a gene: 7. This CDR3 comprises 14 residues. CDR1 SNHLY and CDR2 FYNNEI come from the germline V gene. The CDR3 spells CATAVAGVQETQYF. Written as DNA, the CDR3 is TGTGCCACCGCTGTAGCGGGGGTCCAAGAGACCCAGTACTTC.

This clonotype is large (0.1 to 1%). V is TRBV24-1 and J is TRBJ2-3; D ambiguous. Looked up from germline, CDR1 is KGHDR and CDR2 is SFDVKD. The CDR3 is 17 residues long. The V end was cut by 8 bases, the J end by 0 bases, with 20 bases between. CDR3 sequence (DNA): TGTGCCACCACCAATTACCGTCCGGATCCTAGCACAGATACGCAGTATTTT. Amino acids: CATTNYRPDPSTDTQYF.

Relative to its sample, this clonotype is large. V usage is TRBV10-3 and J usage is TRBJ2-1; weak D call: TRBD2 (6 bases). CDR3 length: 16 residues. The V and J ends lost 3 bases and 0 bases respectively, with 12 bases between them. Germline values: CDR1 ENHRY, CDR2 SYGVKD. In DNA, the CDR3 is TGTGCCATCAGTGATTGGGGCGGGGACTCCTACAATGAGCAGTTCTTC. Encoded protein: CAISDWGGDSYNEQFF.

By its share, this clonotype is medium-sized (0.01 to 0.1%). This chain's CDR3 is CASSQAGREAFF. Here the CDR3 DNA reads TGTGCCAGCAGTCAAGCCGGGCGGGAAGCTTTCTTT. The rearrangement uses TRBV28 and TRBJ1-1; D call uncertain. Germline V gene lookup returns CDR1 MDHEN and CDR2 SYDVKM. This CDR3 contains 12 residues. Between the trimmed V and J ends, which lost 5 bases and 8 bases, there was a span of 12 bases.

This clonotype counts as medium-sized. The rearrangement uses TRBV20-1 and TRBJ1-2; D is undetermined. CDR1 and CDR2 from the germline V gene are DFQATT and SNEGSKA (reference sequence). V was trimmed by 0 bases and J by 6 bases, leaving 14 bases between them. The CDR3 is made up of 14 amino acids. CDR3 nucleotide sequence: TGCAGTGCTAGAGATCGAGGAGAGAGTCATGGCTACACCTTC. Translated: CSARDRGESHGYTF.

About this clonotype: One end of the junction varies from germline; a read error may be responsible. The CDR3 region is CASSFGRTNQPRHF. CDR3 nucleotide sequence: TGTGCCAGCAGCTTTGGGCGGACCAACCAGCCCCGGCATTTT. The chain couples TRBV7-2 to TRBJ1-5; D remains ambiguous. CDR3 length equals 14 residues. Germline CDR1 reads SGHTA; CDR2 reads FQGNSA.

The chain is built from TRBV7-3 and TRBJ1-6; D is uncertain. Germline-derived CDR1 and CDR2 are SGHTA and FQGTGA. With 5 bases removed from V and 7 bases from J, the gap between germline ends came to 9 bases. The CDR3 extends over 13 amino acids. DNA for the CDR3: TGTGCCAGCAGCCAACGTGAGAATTCACCCCTCCACTTT. It is translated as CASSQRENSPLHF.

The genes are TRBV4-1 and TRBJ1-2; D uncertain. V was pared by 1 base and J by 4 bases, with 10 bases between. Germline V CDR1 and CDR2: MGHRA, YSYEKL. The CDR3 runs to 14 residues. CDR3 DNA sequence: TGCGCCAGCAGCCAAGTTCGGGCAGTCTATGGCTACACCTTC. This encodes CASSQVRAVYGYTF.

By proportion, this clonotype is large. The chain employs TRBV2 and TRBJ1-2; maybe TRBD1 (5 bases). The CDR3 loop spans 14 amino acids. Trimming cost V 4 bases and J 8 bases, with 17 bases left between them. Per germline, CDR1 SNHLY and CDR2 FYNNEI. DNA for the CDR3: TGTGCCAGCAGTGTGGGAGGGGCCCTGGGCGGCTACACCTTC. It encodes CASSVGGALGGYTF.

This clonotype is large by share. This chain uses TRBV18 with TRBJ1-3; D gene ambiguous. Trimming stripped 4 bases from V and 0 bases from J, with 10 bases between. Germline V gives CDR1 KGHSH, CDR2 LQKENI. The length of the CDR3 is 15 residues. The CDR3 region is CASSRPESSGNTIYF. The CDR3 DNA follows: TGTGCCAGCTCACGCCCAGAGAGCTCTGGAAACACCATATATTTT.

This clonotype ranks as large. V is TRBV6-6 and J is TRBJ1-1, with D possibly TRBD1 on 6 matching bases. In germline, CDR1 is MNHNY, CDR2 SVGAGI (reference sequence). V was clipped by 2 bases and J by 3 bases, with 10 bases between them. CDR3 size: 14 residues. The CDR3 spells CASSYRWTDTEAFF. The DNA for the CDR3 is TGTGCCAGCAGTTACAGGTGGACAGACACTGAAGCTTTCTTT.

This clonotype ranks as medium-sized. This chain connects TRBV4-1 to TRBJ2-3; a possible D gene is TRBD2 (6 bases). Trimming took 0 bases from V and 2 from J, leaving 15 bases between them. Germline V gene lookup returns CDR1 MGHRA and CDR2 YSYEKL. The CDR3 has 17 residues. The CDR3 reads CASSQEVGRRNTDTQYF. The CDR3 nucleotides are TGCGCCAGCAGCCAAGAAGTAGGGAGGCGGAACACAGATACGCAGTATTTT.

This chain links TRBV20-1 with TRBJ2-5; 12 positions match TRBD1. J gave up 4 bases and V 3 bases, and 9 bases lay outside the gene matches. The CDR3 is 16 residues long. The V gene's germline CDR1 is DFQATT and CDR2 SNEGSKA (reference sequence). Here the CDR3 reads CSASDAGTGGRETQYF. In nucleotides, the CDR3 is TGCAGTGCTAGTGATGCGGGGACAGGGGGCCGAGAGACCCAGTACTTC.